This TCR beta chain emerged from a study of blood T cells in healthy people across ages. A second PCR of about 7 to 11 cycles used a sample-barcoded 5' primer and a J-beta primer mix. TCRdb re-called the 5' RACE reads with MiXCR, one entry per CDR3 protein. The profile shows over a million distinct CDR3 sequences, more than 35% of them singletons. The V and J ends lost 8 bases and 5 bases respectively, with 15 bases between them. This CDR3 comprises 12 residues. Germline loops: CDR1 GTSNPN, CDR2 SVGIG (reference sequence). The sequence derives from a woman aged 60-75 years in good health. What was sequenced was blood. The chain uses TRBV30 and TRBJ1-1; D not certain. CDR3 protein: CARREVGTEAFF. The DNA for the CDR3 is TGTGCCCGCCGTGAGGTGGGAACTGAAGCTTTCTTT.